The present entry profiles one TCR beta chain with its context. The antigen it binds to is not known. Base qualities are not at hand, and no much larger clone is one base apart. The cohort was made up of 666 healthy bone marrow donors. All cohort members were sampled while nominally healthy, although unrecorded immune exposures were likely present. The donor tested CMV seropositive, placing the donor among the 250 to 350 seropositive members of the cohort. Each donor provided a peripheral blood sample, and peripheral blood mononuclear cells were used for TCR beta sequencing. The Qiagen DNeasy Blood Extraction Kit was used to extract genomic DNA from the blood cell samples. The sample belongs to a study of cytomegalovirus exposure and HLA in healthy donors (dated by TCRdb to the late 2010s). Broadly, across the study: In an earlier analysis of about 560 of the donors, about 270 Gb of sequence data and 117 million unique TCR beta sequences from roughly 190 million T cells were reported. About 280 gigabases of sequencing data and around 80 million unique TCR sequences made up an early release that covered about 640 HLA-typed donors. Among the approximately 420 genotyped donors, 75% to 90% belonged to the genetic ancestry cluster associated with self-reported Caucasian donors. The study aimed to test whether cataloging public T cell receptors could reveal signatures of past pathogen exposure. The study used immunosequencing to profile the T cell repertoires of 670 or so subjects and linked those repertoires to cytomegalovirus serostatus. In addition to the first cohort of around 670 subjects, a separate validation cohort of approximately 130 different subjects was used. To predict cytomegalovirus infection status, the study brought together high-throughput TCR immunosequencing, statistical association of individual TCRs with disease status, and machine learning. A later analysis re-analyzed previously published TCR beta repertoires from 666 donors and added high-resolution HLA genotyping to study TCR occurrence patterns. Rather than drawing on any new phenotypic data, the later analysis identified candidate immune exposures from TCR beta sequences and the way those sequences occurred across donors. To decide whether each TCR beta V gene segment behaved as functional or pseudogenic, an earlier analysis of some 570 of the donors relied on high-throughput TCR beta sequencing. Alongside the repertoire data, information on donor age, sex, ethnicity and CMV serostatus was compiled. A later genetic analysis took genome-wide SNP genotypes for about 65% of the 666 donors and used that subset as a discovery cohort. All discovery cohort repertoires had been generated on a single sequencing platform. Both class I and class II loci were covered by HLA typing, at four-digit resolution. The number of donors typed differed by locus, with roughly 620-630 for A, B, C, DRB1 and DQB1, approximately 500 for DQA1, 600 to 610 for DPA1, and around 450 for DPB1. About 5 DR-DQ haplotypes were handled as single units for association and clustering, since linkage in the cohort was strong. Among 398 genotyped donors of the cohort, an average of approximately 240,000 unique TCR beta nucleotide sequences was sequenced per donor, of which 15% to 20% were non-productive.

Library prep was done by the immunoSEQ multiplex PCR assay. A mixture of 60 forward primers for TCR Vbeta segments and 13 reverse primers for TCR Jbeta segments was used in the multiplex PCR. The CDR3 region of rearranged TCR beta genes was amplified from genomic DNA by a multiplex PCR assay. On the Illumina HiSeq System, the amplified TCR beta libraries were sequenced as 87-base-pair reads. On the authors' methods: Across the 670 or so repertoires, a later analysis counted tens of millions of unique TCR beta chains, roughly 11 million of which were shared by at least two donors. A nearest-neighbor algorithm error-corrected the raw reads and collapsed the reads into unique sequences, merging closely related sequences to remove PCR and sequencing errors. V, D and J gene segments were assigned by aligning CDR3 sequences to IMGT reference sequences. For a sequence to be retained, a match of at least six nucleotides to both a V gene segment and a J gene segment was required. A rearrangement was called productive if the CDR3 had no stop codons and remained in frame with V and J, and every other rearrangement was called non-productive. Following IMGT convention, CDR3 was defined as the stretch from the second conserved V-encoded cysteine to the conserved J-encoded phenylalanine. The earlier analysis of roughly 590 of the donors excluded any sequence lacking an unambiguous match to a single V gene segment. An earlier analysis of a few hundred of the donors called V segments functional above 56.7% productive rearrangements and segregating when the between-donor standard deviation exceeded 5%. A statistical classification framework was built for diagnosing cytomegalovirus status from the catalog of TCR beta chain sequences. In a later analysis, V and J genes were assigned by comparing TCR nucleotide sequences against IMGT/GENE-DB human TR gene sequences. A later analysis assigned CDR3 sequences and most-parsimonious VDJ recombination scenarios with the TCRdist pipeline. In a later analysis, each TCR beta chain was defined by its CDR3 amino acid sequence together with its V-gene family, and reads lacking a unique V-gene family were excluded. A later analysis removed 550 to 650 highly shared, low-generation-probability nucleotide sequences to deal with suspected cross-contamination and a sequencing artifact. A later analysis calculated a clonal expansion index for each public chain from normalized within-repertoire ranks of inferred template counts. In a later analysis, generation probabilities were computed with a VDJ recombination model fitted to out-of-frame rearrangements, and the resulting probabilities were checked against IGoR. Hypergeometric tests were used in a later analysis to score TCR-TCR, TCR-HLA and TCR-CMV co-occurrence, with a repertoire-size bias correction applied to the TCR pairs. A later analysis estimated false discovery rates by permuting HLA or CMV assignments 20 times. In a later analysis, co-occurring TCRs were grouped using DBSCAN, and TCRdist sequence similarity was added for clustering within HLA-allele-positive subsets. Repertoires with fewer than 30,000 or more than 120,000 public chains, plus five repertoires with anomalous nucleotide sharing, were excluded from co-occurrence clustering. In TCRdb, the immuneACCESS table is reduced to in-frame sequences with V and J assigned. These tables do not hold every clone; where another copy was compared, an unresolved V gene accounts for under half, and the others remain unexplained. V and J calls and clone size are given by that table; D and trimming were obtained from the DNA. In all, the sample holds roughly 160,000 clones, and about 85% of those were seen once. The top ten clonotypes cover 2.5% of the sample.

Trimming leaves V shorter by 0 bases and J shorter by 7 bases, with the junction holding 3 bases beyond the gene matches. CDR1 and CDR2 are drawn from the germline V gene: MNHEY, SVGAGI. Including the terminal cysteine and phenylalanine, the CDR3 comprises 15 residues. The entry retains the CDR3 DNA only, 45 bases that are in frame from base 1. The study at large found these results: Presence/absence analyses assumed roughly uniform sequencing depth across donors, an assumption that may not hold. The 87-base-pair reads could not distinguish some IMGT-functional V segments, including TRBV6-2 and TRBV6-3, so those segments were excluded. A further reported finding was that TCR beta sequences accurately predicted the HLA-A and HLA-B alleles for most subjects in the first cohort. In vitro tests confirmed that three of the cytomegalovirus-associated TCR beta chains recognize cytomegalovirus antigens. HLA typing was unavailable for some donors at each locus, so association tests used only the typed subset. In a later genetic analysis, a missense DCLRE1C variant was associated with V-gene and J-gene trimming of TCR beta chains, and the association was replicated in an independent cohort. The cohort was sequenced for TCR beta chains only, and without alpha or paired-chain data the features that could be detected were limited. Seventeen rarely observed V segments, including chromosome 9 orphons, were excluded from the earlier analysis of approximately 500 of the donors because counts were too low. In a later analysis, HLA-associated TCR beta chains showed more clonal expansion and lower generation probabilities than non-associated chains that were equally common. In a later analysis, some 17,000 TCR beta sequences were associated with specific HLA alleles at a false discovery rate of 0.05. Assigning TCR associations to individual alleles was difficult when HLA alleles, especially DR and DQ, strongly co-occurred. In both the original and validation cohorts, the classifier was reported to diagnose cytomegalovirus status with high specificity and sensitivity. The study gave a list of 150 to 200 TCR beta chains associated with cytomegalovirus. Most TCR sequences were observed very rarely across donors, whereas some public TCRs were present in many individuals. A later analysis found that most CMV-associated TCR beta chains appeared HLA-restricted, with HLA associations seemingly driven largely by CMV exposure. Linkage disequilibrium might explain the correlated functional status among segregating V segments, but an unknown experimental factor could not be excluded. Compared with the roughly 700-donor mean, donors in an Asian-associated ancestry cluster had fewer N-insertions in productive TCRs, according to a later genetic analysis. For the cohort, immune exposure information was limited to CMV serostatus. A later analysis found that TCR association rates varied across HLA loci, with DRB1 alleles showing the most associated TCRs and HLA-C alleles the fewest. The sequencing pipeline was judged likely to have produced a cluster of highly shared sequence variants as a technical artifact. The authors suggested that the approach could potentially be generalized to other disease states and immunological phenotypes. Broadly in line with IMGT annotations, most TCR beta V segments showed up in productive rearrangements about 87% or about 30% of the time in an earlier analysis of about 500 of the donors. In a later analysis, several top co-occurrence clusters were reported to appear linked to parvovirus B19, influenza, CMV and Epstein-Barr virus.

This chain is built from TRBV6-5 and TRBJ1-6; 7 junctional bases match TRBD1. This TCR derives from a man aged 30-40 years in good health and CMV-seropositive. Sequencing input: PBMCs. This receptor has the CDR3 CASSYSTGRNSPLHF. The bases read TGTGCCAGCAGTTACTCGACAGGGAGGAATTCACCCCTCCACTTT.